These 27 T cell receptor beta chains came from one sample sequenced in a study of Ad26.COV2.S vaccination and SARS-CoV-2 variants. Treatment noted: approximately 18 received Ad26.COV2.S at low or high dose, single or two shots; about 5 received placebo; per-sample allocation not given. The study sampled participants on day 63 after the first vaccine or placebo injection. The method was immunoSEQ multiplex PCR; TCRdb's version includes in-frame clones alone and lacks a portion of them. The sample carries 350,000 to 500,000 clones, approximately 92% recorded once. Source: peripheral blood, taken in a trial of Ad26.COV2.S vaccine versus placebo. The receptors were sampled from a person aged 18 to 65 who received the Ad26.COV2.S COVID-19 vaccine or a placebo.

This clone was picked up one time. The chain joins TRBV20-1 to TRBJ1-2; TRBD1 matches 7 bases. Germline V gives CDR1 DFQATT, CDR2 SNEGSKA (reference sequence). CDR3 size: 15 residues. The J segment lost 2 bases and the V segment lost 3 bases, leaving 9 bases of the junction unmatched. This CDR3 is CSASDRRQGNYGYTF. The CDR3 DNA reads TGCAGTGCTAGTGATCGGAGACAGGGCAACTATGGCTACACCTTC.

The chain combines TRBV11-2 with TRBJ2-1, with D unclear. CDR3 length: 15 amino acids. Germline V gene sequence: CDR1 SGHAT, CDR2 FQNNGV. Between the trimmed V and J ends, which lost 0 bases and 5 bases, there was a span of 11 bases. The CDR3: CASSLEGYLDNEQFF. The CDR3 region has the DNA TGTGCCAGCAGCTTAGAGGGCTACTTAGACAATGAGCAGTTCTTC.

J is TRBJ2-4 and V is TRBV18; 8 bases align to TRBD2. Looked up from germline, CDR1 is KGHSH and CDR2 is LQKENI. The CDR3 covers 21 residues. J gave up 0 bases and V 3 bases, and 19 bases lay outside the gene matches. CDR3 sequence (DNA): TGTGCCAGCTCACCGGATATGACTAGCGCGATCACCAATATAGCCAAAAACATTCAGTACTTC. Residues: CASSPDMTSAITNIAKNIQYF.

This clone occurred a few times. The V and J genes are TRBV7-9 and TRBJ1-6; D gene uncertain. Germline V gene lookup returns CDR1 SEHNR and CDR2 FQNEAQ (reference sequence). CDR3 length: 12 residues. Deletions cut 5 bases from V and 13 bases from J, with 12 bases between. CDR3 region: CASSPEVGPLHF. The CDR3 coding sequence is TGTGCCAGCAGCCCGGAGGTGGGTCCCCTCCACTTT.

Regarding this clone: The same CDR3 also results from other DNA sequences found in this sample. The chain is built from TRBV18 and TRBJ2-1; 7 positions agree with TRBD2. Unmatched junction bases numbered 2, after V lost 1 base and J lost 5 bases. Germline V gene sequence: CDR1 KGHSH, CDR2 LQKENI. The CDR3 has 14 residues. Here the CDR3 DNA reads TGTGCCAGCTCACCACTCGCGGGAGACAATGAGCAGTTCTTC. Protein product: CASSPLAGDNEQFF.

This chain's CDR3 is CAYSTPLWGNEQFF. The CDR3, as DNA: TGTGCCTATTCGACTCCTCTGTGGGGCAATGAGCAGTTCTTC. This chain links TRBV30 with TRBJ2-1; no firm D call. V was clipped by 7 bases and J by 6 bases, with 19 bases between them. The CDR3 length is 14 residues. Germline CDR1 and CDR2: GTSNPN and SVGIG (reference sequence).

This chain links TRBV7-2 with TRBJ2-1; D gene ambiguous. The V gene lost 4 bases and the J gene lost 1 base, with 8 bases spanning the gap. The CDR3 spans 14 residues. Per the germline V gene, CDR1 is SGHTA and CDR2 is FQGNSA. CDR3 nucleotide sequence: TGTGCCAGCAGCTACTCCCCTTCCTACAATGAGCAGTTCTTC. Protein sequence: CASSYSPSYNEQFF.

The chain recombines TRBV5-1 with TRBJ1-1, with 8 bases fitting TRBD1. The CDR3 is made up of 13 amino acids. The germline gives CDR1 SGHRS, CDR2 YFSETQ. After removal of 4 bases from V and 7 bases from J, the junction contained 6 bases not matched to a gene. DNA for the CDR3: TGCGCCAGCAGCCGGACAGGGATGGATGAAGCTTTCTTT. Its translation is CASSRTGMDEAFF.

This chain connects TRBV2 to TRBJ2-3, with 9 bases identical to TRBD2. The CDR3 length is 17 residues. The germline CDR1 and CDR2 sequences are SNHLY and FYNNEI. Trimming cost V 0 bases and J 0 bases; bases outside gene matches: 4. The CDR3 DNA is TGTGCCAGCAGTGAAGCTAGCGGGGGCCTTAGCACAGATACGCAGTATTTT. Translation gives CASSEASGGLSTDTQYF.

The chain couples TRBV18 to TRBJ2-3; D is uncertain. V gave up 3 bases and J gave up 4 bases, with 11 bases separating them. In germline, CDR1 is KGHSH, CDR2 LQKENI. This CDR3 has 14 amino acids. The CDR3 loop reads CASSPTPSADTQYF. DNA for the CDR3: TGTGCCAGCTCACCGACCCCAAGCGCAGATACGCAGTATTTT.

V gene TRBV7-6 combines with J gene TRBJ1-5; perhaps TRBD1 as D (5 bases). V was pared by 0 bases and J by 2 bases, with 5 bases between. The CDR3 covers 14 residues. Germline V lookup: CDR1 SGHVS, CDR2 FNYEAQ. The CDR3, as DNA: TGTGCCAGCAGCTTAGCAGGGGGCAATCAGCCCCAGCATTTT. Encoded protein: CASSLAGGNQPQHF.

The genes are TRBV2 and TRBJ1-1; 7 nucleotides agree with TRBD1. This CDR3 comprises 13 residues. After removal of 9 bases from V and 3 bases from J, the junction contained 7 bases not matched to a gene. Germline CDR1 SNHLY, CDR2 FYNNEI. The CDR3 coding sequence is TGTGCCAGTTACAGGGGTCGGGACACTGAAGCTTTCTTT. This codes for CASYRGRDTEAFF.

The chain employs TRBV6-5 and TRBJ2-2; the match to TRBD1 covers 9 bases. The CDR3 has 15 residues. Germline-derived CDR1 and CDR2 are MNHEY and SVGAGI. V lost 8 bases and J lost 3; bases outside the gene matches: 7. CDR3: CASRTTGGYTGELFF. The CDR3 DNA reads as TGTGCCAGCCGCACCACAGGGGGCTACACCGGGGAGCTGTTTTTT.

The CDR3 protein is CASSLSGELRNEQFF. The CDR3 region has the DNA TGTGCCAGCAGTTTATCGGGGGAGCTTAGGAATGAGCAGTTCTTC. The rearrangement uses TRBV28 and TRBJ2-1; possibly TRBD2 for D (6 bases). This CDR3 comprises 15 residues. V lost 1 base and J 7 bases, leaving 14 bases between the germline ends. In germline, CDR1 is MDHEN, CDR2 SYDVKM. Looking up the rest from reference TRBV28 and TRBJ2-1 gives the full variable domain: DVKVTQSSRYLVKRTGEKVFLECVQDMDHENMFWYRQDPGLGLRLIYFSYDVKMKEKGDIPEGYSVSREKKERFSLILESASTNQTSMYLCASSLSGELRNEQFFGPGTRLTVL.

The chain combines TRBV7-2 with TRBJ1-2; D call uncertain. Trimming removed 4 bases from V and 4 bases from J, with 13 bases in between. The CDR3 contains 14 residues. Germline V gene lookup returns CDR1 SGHTA and CDR2 FQGNSA. Written as DNA, the CDR3 is TGTGCCAGCAGCTCCCAAGAGTACGGCTATGGCTACACCTTC. Translated: CASSSQEYGYGYTF.

The chain joins TRBV6-6 to TRBJ2-3; TRBD2 matches at 7 bases. This CDR3 has 14 amino acids. The V gene end was trimmed by 5 bases and the J gene end by 0 bases; junction bases not matched to a gene: 2. Germline loops: CDR1 MNHNY, CDR2 SVGAGI (reference sequence). In DNA, the CDR3 is TGTGCCAGCAGTCGGGGAGGGAGCACAGATACGCAGTATTTT. Its protein product is CASSRGGSTDTQYF.

The V call is TRBV15, the J call TRBJ2-2, with D possibly TRBD2 on 5 matching bases. CDR1 LNHNV and CDR2 YYDKDF come from the germline V gene (reference sequence). Deletions cut 0 bases from V and 7 bases from J, with 21 bases between. The CDR3 is 18 amino acids. CDR3 coding DNA: TGTGCCACCAGCAGAGATCGGGGATGGGAAACTTTTATCGGGGAGCTGTTTTTT. This sequence encodes CATSRDRGWETFIGELFF.

The chain combines TRBV29-1 with TRBJ2-7; possibly TRBD1 for D (7 bases). Trimming cost V 1 base and J 5 bases, with 12 bases left between them. The CDR3 extends over 13 amino acids. The germline V gene has CDR1 SQVTM and CDR2 ANQGSEA. CDR3 region: CSVEAGGLDEQYF. CDR3 coding DNA: TGCAGCGTTGAAGCAGGGGGACTTGACGAGCAGTACTTC.

The rearrangement uses TRBV27 and TRBJ2-5; no firm D call. Trimming pared 3 bases from V and 5 bases from J, leaving 13 bases between. The CDR3 sequence is 14 residues long. The germline V gene has CDR1 MNHEY and CDR2 SMNVEV (reference sequence). This CDR3 is CASSFADGRETQYF. CDR3 sequence (DNA): TGTGCCAGCAGTTTTGCGGACGGTAGGGAGACCCAGTACTTC.

This rearrangement joins TRBV18 to TRBJ2-7; 8 bases map to TRBD1. With 4 bases clipped from V and 0 bases from J, the junction kept 11 bases outside the gene matches. The CDR3 is 17 residues long. The germline V gene has CDR1 KGHSH and CDR2 LQKENI. CDR3 protein: CASSQRGQGLSSYEQYV. CDR3 nucleotide sequence: TGTGCCAGCTCACAACGAGGACAGGGACTCAGCTCCTACGAGCAGTACGTC.

The chain uses TRBV30 and TRBJ1-5; D might be TRBD1 (5 bases). CDR3 length: 13 residues. V lost 0 bases and J lost 7, with 10 bases in between. Germline-derived CDR1 and CDR2 are GTSNPN and SVGIG (reference sequence). CDR3 in amino acids: CAWSVIGAQPQHF. CDR3 nucleotide sequence: TGTGCCTGGAGTGTAATCGGGGCCCAGCCCCAGCATTTT.

The V call is TRBV7-2, the J call TRBJ1-3; unclear D gene. CDR1 is SGHTA and CDR2 is FQGNSA in the germline V gene. This CDR3 spans 11 amino acids. Trimming shortened V by 5 bases and J by 6 bases, and 5 bases separated the two germline ends. The CDR3: CASSQLNTIYF. The CDR3 DNA follows: TGTGCCAGCAGCCAACTAAACACCATATATTTT.

The chain recombines TRBV11-3 with TRBJ1-2, with D possibly being TRBD1 (6 bases). The CDR3 has 14 residues. Germline CDR1 reads SGHNT; CDR2 reads YENEEA. V shed 5 bases and J shed 2 bases, with 12 bases lying between them. The CDR3 nucleotides are TGTGCCAGCAGCACTCTGGACAGAAACTATGGCTACACCTTC. This translates into CASSTLDRNYGYTF.

V gene TRBV3-1 (or the pseudogene TRBV3-2) combines with J gene TRBJ2-1; the D gene is possibly TRBD2 (5 bases). The V and J ends lost 3 bases and 9 bases respectively, with 9 bases between them. Germline values: CDR1 LGHDT, CDR2 YNNKEL (reference sequence). CDR3 length equals 12 residues. For the CDR3, the DNA is TGTGCCAGCAGCCAGGGCGCGGGTGAGCAGTTCTTC. This encodes CASSQGAGEQFF.

The DNA of the CDR3 is TGTGCCAGCAGCCTACTAGCGGGGGTTGGAACCGGGGAGCTGTTTTTT. It encodes CASSLLAGVGTGELFF. The gene calls are TRBV14 and TRBJ2-2; 11 bases are shared with TRBD2. V lost 4 bases to trimming and J lost 5 bases; unmatched junction nucleotides: 6. The germline gives CDR1 SGHDN, CDR2 FVKESK. The CDR3 covers 16 residues.

The V gene is TRBV3-1 (or the pseudogene TRBV3-2), the J gene TRBJ1-5; 8 bases match TRBD1. The CDR3 has 16 residues. The V and J ends lost 1 base and 2 bases, in that order; junction bases with no gene match: 4. From germline, CDR1 is LGHDT and CDR2 YNNKEL (reference sequence). In nucleotides, the CDR3 is TGTGCCAGCAGCCAAGCAGACAGGGGTGGCAATCAGCCCCAGCATTTT. Translated: CASSQADRGGNQPQHF.

V and J are TRBV7-8 and TRBJ2-2; 8 nucleotides align to TRBD2. The CDR3 loop spans 16 amino acids. Germline CDR1 reads SGHVS; CDR2 reads FQNEAQ. V lost 5 bases and J lost 2; bases outside the gene matches: 7. CDR3 DNA: TGTGCCAGCAGCCCATCCGGGAGGGCTAACACCGGGGAGCTGTTTTTT. As protein: CASSPSGRANTGELFF. Full variable domain (rest looked up from reference TRBV7-8 and TRBJ2-2): GAGVSQSPRYKVAKRGQDVALRCDPISGHVSLFWYQQALGQGPEFLTYFQNEAQLDKSGLPSDRFFAERPEGSVSTLKIQRTQQEDSAVYLCASSPSGRANTGELFFGEGSRLTVL.